Below, 14 T cell receptor beta chains from the same sample are listed, as sequenced in a study of CD8 T cells in Susac syndrome. An amount of RNA that ranged from roughly 0.45 to 1 ug was reverse transcribed with random hexamers. TCRdb reprocessed the immunoSEQ multiplex PCR reads via MiXCR and lists one record per CDR3 protein. Counted here are roughly 400,000 distinct CDR3 sequences, about 85% occurring once; the ten biggest clones make up under 0.15%. Input material: CD8+ T cells from PBMCs. The origin of the receptors is a human donor with multiple sclerosis.

The chain couples TRBV27 to TRBJ1-1; D unclear. Trimming removed 0 bases at V and 5 bases at J, with 7 bases between. This CDR3 has 13 residues. Germline CDR1 MNHEY, CDR2 SMNVEV (reference sequence). As DNA, the CDR3 is TGTGCCAGCAGTTTATCGATCAGGACTGAAGCTTTCTTT. Its protein is CASSLSIRTEAFF.

The CDR3 reads CASSLHVGGGLGNEQFF. In nucleotides, the CDR3 is TGTGCCAGCAGCTTACACGTAGGCGGGGGGCTGGGGAATGAGCAGTTCTTC. V and J are TRBV11-2 and TRBJ2-1; 8 positions agree with TRBD2. The CDR3 runs 17 residues. Per the germline V gene, CDR1 is SGHAT and CDR2 is FQNNGV. V lost 2 bases, J lost 7 bases, and 13 bases stayed unmatched.

The gene calls are TRBV4-1 and TRBJ2-7; 7 bases agree with TRBD1. The J segment lost 4 bases and the V segment lost 3 bases, leaving 3 bases of the junction unmatched. The CDR3 is made up of 13 amino acids. CDR1 and CDR2 from the germline V gene are MGHRA and YSYEKL. The DNA of the CDR3 is TGCGCCAGCAGCCAGGAACAGGGGTACGAGCAGTACTTC. As protein: CASSQEQGYEQYF.

The gene calls are TRBV7-9 and TRBJ2-1; D is ambiguous. Trimming cost V 3 bases and J 10 bases, with 7 bases left between them. The CDR3 is 11 residues long. Germline CDR1 is SEHNR and CDR2 is FQNEAQ (reference sequence). CDR3 bases: TGTGCCAGCAGCTTCGCCGAGGAGCAGTTCTTC. The encoded protein is CASSFAEEQFF.

The chain is built from TRBV2 and TRBJ1-1; TRBD1 might be the D (5 bases). Germline CDR1 SNHLY, CDR2 FYNNEI. This CDR3 comprises 17 residues. The ends were cut back, 3 bases at V and 0 bases at J, with 17 bases in the middle. The CDR3 reads CASSEDGGTLMNTEAFF. CDR3 in DNA: TGTGCCAGCAGTGAGGATGGGGGTACTCTCATGAACACTGAAGCTTTCTTT.

This clonotype was detected a few times. The V call is TRBV25-1, the J call TRBJ2-2; 9 bases line up with TRBD2. Trimming removed 0 bases from V and 6 bases from J; junction bases left unmatched: 2. The CDR3 is made up of 15 amino acids. Germline lookup yields CDR1 MGHDK and CDR2 SYGVNS. The CDR3 sequence is CASSEYGGGAGELFF. The CDR3 nucleotides read TGTGCCAGCAGTGAATATGGCGGGGGGGCCGGGGAGCTGTTTTTT.

The CDR3, as DNA: TGTGCCAGCAGTTACAGCCGACAGGGCCCCTATGGCTACACCTTC. Translating gives CASSYSRQGPYGYTF. The genes are TRBV6-5 and TRBJ1-2; 7 nucleotides match TRBD1. This CDR3 comprises 15 residues. Per the germline V gene, CDR1 is MNHEY and CDR2 is SVGAGI. J was trimmed by 4 bases and V by 2 bases; bases with no gene match: 7.

This sequence joins TRBV5-1 and TRBJ2-1; a weak D match, TRBD1 (6 bases). Germline V gene sequence: CDR1 SGHRS, CDR2 YFSETQ. The CDR3 is 14 residues long. V lost 3 bases, J lost 8 bases, and 15 bases lay in between. In DNA, the CDR3 is TGCGCCAGCAGCTCGCTAGCCAGGGGCGATGAGCAGTTCTTC. Translated, it gives CASSSLARGDEQFF.

A note on this clonotype: An end of the junction does not agree with germline; a read error may underlie this. This chain joins TRBV12-3 or TRBV12-4 and TRBJ2-5; D uncertain. This CDR3 region has 12 residues. CDR3 residues: CVSSLSVETQYF. As DNA, the CDR3 is TGTGTCAGCAGTCTATCGGTGGAGACCCAGTACTTC.

The chain joins TRBV7-2 to TRBJ2-1; D is undetermined. Germline lookup yields CDR1 SGHTA and CDR2 FQGNSA. V was shortened by 1 base and J by 7 bases, with 17 bases between the two germline ends. CDR3 length equals 16 residues. The CDR3 here is CASSLGTAGDLNEQFF. In DNA form, the CDR3 reads TGTGCCAGCAGCTTAGGGACCGCCGGAGATTTGAATGAGCAGTTCTTC.

This clonotype was observed a few times. The V gene is TRBV6-1, the J gene TRBJ2-3; D perhaps matches TRBD2 (6 bases). The CDR3 sequence is 15 residues long. Germline V gives CDR1 MNHNS, CDR2 SASEGT. V lost 3 bases, J lost 3 bases, and 13 bases lay in between. CDR3 loop: CASSDIGSGTDTQYF. The CDR3 DNA follows: TGTGCCAGCAGTGATATCGGGAGCGGGACAGATACGCAGTATTTT.

V usage is TRBV12-3 or TRBV12-4 and J usage is TRBJ2-1; 11 positions agree with TRBD2. The length of the CDR3 is 17 residues. Trimming cost V 2 bases and J 5 bases; bases outside gene matches: 8. The CDR3 reads CASSLRLAGSLNNEQFF. The CDR3 bases are TGTGCCAGCAGTTTAAGACTAGCGGGAAGTCTAAACAATGAGCAGTTCTTC.

In this sample, this clonotype turned up once. The rearrangement uses TRBV27 and TRBJ2-3; no clear D gene. Germline CDR1 MNHEY, CDR2 SMNVEV (reference sequence). This CDR3 contains 19 residues. V was shortened by 6 bases and J by 2 bases, with 27 bases between the two germline ends. The CDR3 protein is CASSNSRVVPTTSTDTQYF. The CDR3 coding sequence is TGTGCCAGCAGCAATTCAAGGGTCGTCCCCACTACTTCCACAGATACGCAGTATTTT.

This sequence joins TRBV30 and TRBJ1-5; TRBD1 is a possible D gene (5 bases). Trimming removed 4 bases at V and 5 bases at J, with 12 bases between. Germline CDR1 GTSNPN, CDR2 SVGIG (reference sequence). The CDR3 has 13 residues. The CDR3 sequence: CAWNEGGDQPQHF. In DNA form, the CDR3 reads TGTGCCTGGAATGAGGGAGGGGATCAGCCCCAGCATTTT.